This entry lists 6 T cell receptor beta chains sequenced from one sample in a study of shared clonotypes between healthy human individuals. The method was immunoSEQ multiplex PCR; TCRdb's version includes in-frame clones alone and lacks a portion of them. This repertoire shows 2 million to 2.5 million clones, less than 95% found once; its top ten account for around 0.35%. Source material: naive CD4+ T cells from PBMCs. Subset reported: CD45RA+ positively selected. The source of these receptors is a man aged 18 to 29 in good health. Some clones in this sample may be carry-over from other donors' samples.

This chain uses TRBV29-1 with TRBJ1-1; D unresolved. The CDR3 extends over 11 amino acids. The germline CDR1 and CDR2 sequences are SQVTM and ANQGSEA. V dropped 6 bases and J dropped 3 bases, with 8 bases sitting between them. The CDR3 nucleotides are TGCAGCGTCCCCAAAGACACTGAAGCTTTCTTT. Its translation is CSVPKDTEAFF.

The chain employs TRBV15 and TRBJ2-5; no firm D call. Looked up from germline, CDR1 is LNHNV and CDR2 is YYDKDF (reference sequence). The V and J ends lost 0 bases and 2 bases respectively, with 10 bases between them. The CDR3 spans 15 residues. The CDR3 protein is CATSREKGSQETQYF. The CDR3 DNA follows: TGTGCCACCAGCAGAGAAAAGGGATCACAAGAGACCCAGTACTTC.

The V call is TRBV10-3, the J call TRBJ2-3; D remains unclear. Between the trimmed V and J ends, which lost 0 bases and 6 bases, there was a span of 4 bases. Germline V gives CDR1 ENHRY, CDR2 SYGVKD. CDR3 length: 12 residues. The CDR3 sequence is CAISESSDTQYF. In DNA, the CDR3 is TGTGCCATCAGTGAGTCTTCCGATACGCAGTATTTT.

This clone was picked up a small number of times. This chain links TRBV19 with TRBJ1-4; 7 bases are shared with TRBD1. Trimming took 5 bases from V and 7 from J; bases not matched to a gene: 7. Germline assignment: CDR1 LNHDA and CDR2 SQIVND (reference sequence). The length of the CDR3 is 14 residues. DNA of the CDR3: TGTGCCAGTAGTGGGGGACAGCGTGGTGAAAAACTGTTTTTT. Its protein product is CASSGGQRGEKLFF.

CDR3 nucleotides: TGTGCCAGCAGCTTAGGTCTCTGGCCCGGCATTTCCTATGGCTACACCTTC. It is translated as CASSLGLWPGISYGYTF. J is TRBJ1-2 and V is TRBV11-2; unclear D gene. With 1 base removed from V and 4 bases from J, the gap between germline ends came to 19 bases. This CDR3 has 17 amino acids. From germline, CDR1 is SGHAT and CDR2 FQNNGV.

CDR3 nucleotides: TGTGCCAGCAGCGGGGATCAGAAGCAAGAGACCCAGTACTTC. It specifies CASSGDQKQETQYF. The V gene is TRBV7-9, the J gene TRBJ2-5; D is uncertain. With 5 bases removed from V and 2 bases from J, the gap between germline ends came to 12 bases. The CDR3 runs 14 residues. CDR1 is SEHNR, CDR2 FQNEAQ, per germline (reference sequence).